The present TCR beta chain was sequenced within a study of blood T cell repertoires in COVID-19. Study context: Material from acute and convalescent COVID-19 was sourced from the United States, Italy and Spain.

Only in-frame clones appear in the TCRdb table, and some are missing; sequencing was by immunoSEQ multiplex PCR. The repertoire holds 440,000 or so clones, with approximately 90% as singletons. Enrollment of patients from Seattle took place during active infection, with longitudinal follow-up. CDR1 is LGHDT and CDR2 is YNNKEL in the germline V gene (reference sequence). The CDR3 has 17 residues. The V segment lost 1 base and the J segment 4 bases; nucleotides outside the gene matches: 12. This TCR came from a woman aged 40 to 50 with COVID-19, enrolled during active disease. The rearrangement links TRBV3-1 (or the pseudogene TRBV3-2) to TRBJ2-5; 7 nucleotides match TRBD2. Sequenced: peripheral blood. The DNA of the CDR3 is TGTGCCAGCAGCCAAGCCAGGGCTCGGGGGGAAGGAGAGACCCAGTACTTC. Its translation: CASSQARARGEGETQYF.